The sequence of this T cell receptor (beta chain) was determined in a study of post-analysis software for immune sequencing data. About the research overall: The courses of disease that were included comprised relapsing-remitting, secondary progressive and progressive-relapsing multiple sclerosis.

Researchers reported that TCR beta cDNA libraries carried unique molecular identifiers. With about 0.85 to 10 million T cells as the source, a few hundred thousand cDNA molecules resulted. TCRdb reprocessed the PCR reads with MiXCR, giving one entry per CDR3 protein. The top ten clones hold approximately 6% of a sample with fewer than 550,000 distinct CDR3 sequences, 34% of them seen once. This clonotype came up a few times. Its specificity is unknown. CDR1 and CDR2 from the germline V gene are SQVTM and ANQGSEA. The CDR3 is made up of 15 amino acids. V was clipped by 8 bases and J by 5 bases, with 24 bases between them. Study observations and caveats: People with multiple sclerosis had a significantly lower normalized Chao1 diversity than controls did. The five TRBV segments detected at higher frequency in patients than in controls included TRBV5-6, TRBV5-1 and TRBV20-1. Pronounced co-clustering by F measure was evident among identically batched samples.

The sequenced material came from blood. The receptor comes from a girl aged 2-17 years with multiple sclerosis. The chain links TRBV29-1 to TRBJ1-1; D call uncertain. Here the CDR3 DNA reads TGCAGCACCCTTGGGCTGGCGGGTTCTGAGACTGAAGCTTTCTTT. Translated: CSTLGLAGSETEAFF.